This T cell receptor beta chain was documented in a study of graft-versus-host responses after intestinal transplantation. Study context: In this cohort, recipients had multivisceral, liver-intestinal, or isolated intestinal transplants. Anti-thymocyte globulin induction, then tacrolimus and steroids for about three years, went to all recipients. Study-level points and caveats: Peak levels of circulating GvH clones tracked with early post-transplant HvG declines. Some patients had graft-donor T cell macrochimerism, and their allografts showed high graft-versus-host to host-versus-graft clonal ratios.

The CDR3 is 14 amino acids. V was clipped by 6 bases and J by 3 bases; unmatched bases: 6. Germline V CDR1 and CDR2: KGHSH, LQKENI. Sequencing used immunoSEQ multiplex PCR; TCRdb keeps in-frame clones, though not all of them. The sample lists about 110,000 clones, roughly nine tenths occurring once. A note on this clone: What it binds is unknown.

The V and J genes are TRBV18 and TRBJ2-3; 7 bases align to TRBD2. This TCR was recovered from a human donor who was the organ donor for an intestinal transplant. Specimen: unstimulated CD4+ T cells sorted from spleen or lymph node cells, collected before transplant. The CDR3 sequence is CASSLAGRTDTQYF. Here the CDR3 DNA reads TGTGCCAGCTCCCTTGCCGGGAGGACAGATACGCAGTATTTT.